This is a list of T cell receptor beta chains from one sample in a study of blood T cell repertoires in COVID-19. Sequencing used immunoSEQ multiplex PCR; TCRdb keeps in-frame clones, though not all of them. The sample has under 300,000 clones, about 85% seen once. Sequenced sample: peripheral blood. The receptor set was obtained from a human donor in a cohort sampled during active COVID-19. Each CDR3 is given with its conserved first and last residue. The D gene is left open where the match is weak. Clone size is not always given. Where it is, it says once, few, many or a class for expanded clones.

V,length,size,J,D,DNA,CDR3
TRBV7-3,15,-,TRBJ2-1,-,TGTGCCAGCAGCTTACGAGGTAACCTACGCAATGAGCAGTTCTTC,CASSLRGNLRNEQFF
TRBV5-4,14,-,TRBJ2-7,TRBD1,TGTGCCAGCAGCTTGGAGGCAGGGGGCGGCGAGCAGTACTTC,CASSLEAGGGEQYF
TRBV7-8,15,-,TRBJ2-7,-,TGTGCCAGCAGCTTTCAGGCGGGAAGGTCCTACGAGCAGTACTTC,CASSFQAGRSYEQYF
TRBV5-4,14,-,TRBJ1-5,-,TGTGCCAGCAGCTCGGACGGGGGGAGGCAGCCCCAGCATTTT,CASSSDGGRQPQHF
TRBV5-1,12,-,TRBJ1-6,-,TGCGCCAGCAGCTTGCTCGATTCACCCCTCCACTTT,CASSLLDSPLHF
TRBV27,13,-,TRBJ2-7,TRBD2,TGTGCCAGCAGTCGAGGGACTACCTACGAGCAGTACTTC,CASSRGTTYEQYF
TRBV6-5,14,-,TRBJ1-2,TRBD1,TGTGCCAGCATTCCGGGACAGGGAGACTATGGCTACACCTTC,CASIPGQGDYGYTF
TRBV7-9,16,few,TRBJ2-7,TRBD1,TGTGCCAGCAGTTCCAGACAGGGCGCGACAACCTACGAGCAGTACTTC,CASSSRQGATTYEQYF
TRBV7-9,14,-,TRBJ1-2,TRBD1,TGTGCCAGCAGCCGGACAGGGCATCCCTATGGCTACACCTTC,CASSRTGHPYGYTF
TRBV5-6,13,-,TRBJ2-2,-,TGTGCCAGCAGCTCGGGGAACACCGGGGAGCTGTTTTTT,CASSSGNTGELFF
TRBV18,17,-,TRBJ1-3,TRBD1,TGTGCCAGCTCACCACAGACAGGGGGTCGCTCTGGAAACACCATATATTTT,CASSPQTGGRSGNTIYF
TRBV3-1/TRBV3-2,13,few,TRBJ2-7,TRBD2,TGTGCCAGCAGCCGGGGACTAGCGGGAGCAGACTCCTTC,CASSRGLAGADSF
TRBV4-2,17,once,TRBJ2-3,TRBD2,TGTGCCAGCAGCCAAGAAGTTGGGACGGGGGGAATAGATACGCAGTATTTT,CASSQEVGTGGIDTQYF
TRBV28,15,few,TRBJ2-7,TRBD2,TGTGCCAGCAGTTTGGGACTAGCGGGGGACTACGAGCAGTACTTC,CASSLGLAGDYEQYF
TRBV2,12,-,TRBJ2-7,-,TGTGCCACCGGACTTAGGACCTACGAGCAGTACTTC,CATGLRTYEQYF
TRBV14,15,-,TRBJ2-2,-,TGTGCCAGCAGCCAGCACAGATCGAACACCGGGGAGCTGTTTTTT,CASSQHRSNTGELFF
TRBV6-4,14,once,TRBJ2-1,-,TGTGCCAGCAGTTCGCGGGCCTGGGGCAATGAGCAGTTCTTC,CASSSRAWGNEQFF
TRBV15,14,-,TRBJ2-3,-,TGTGCCACCAGCCGTGCGGGTAGCACAGATACGCAGTATTTT,CATSRAGSTDTQYF